This T cell receptor (beta chain) was identified during a study of T-cell reconstitution after alpha-beta-depleted transplantation in children (dated by TCRdb to about 2016). With regard to the full study: Using TCR repertoire profiling, the study quantitatively followed how T-cell immune reconstitution unfolded in children after TCRalphabeta/CD19-depleted allogeneic hematopoietic cell transplantation.

Results the study describes overall, beyond this receptor: In some patients, high TCRbeta diversity at day 60 was attributed to recipient T cells and intrathymic progenitors that had survived conditioning. The apparently early recovery of alphabetaT-cell counts about two months after transplant reportedly depended on only several hundred rapidly expanded clones that came from non-depleted graft cells. The frequencies of hyperexpanded clones fell over the following months, and after one year, T-cell counts and TCRbeta diversity were mostly attributed to newly produced T cells.

This clonotype appeared many times. This receptor's antigen is unknown. One base away there is no much larger clone; base qualities are not given. Preparation of the library involved PCR. TCRdb shows the sequencer as Illumina HiSeq 2500. TCR library preparation used molecular barcoding, with unique molecular identifiers applied to normalize quantification of the TCRbeta repertoire. The raw public data were reprocessed by TCRdb itself: fastp quality trimming at Q25, MiXCR clonotype calling, in-frame beta chains only. Each entry merges the rows of one CDR3 protein and shows their most common DNA and genes. The sample records about 300,000 distinct CDR3 sequences, over 7% of which are singletons. Approximately 9% of the sample comes from the top ten. The treatment or condition label corresponds to: allogeneic hematopoietic cell transplantation with graft depleted of TCRalphabeta T cells and CD19 B cells. Transplant recipients were children who received TCRalphabeta/CD19-depleted allogeneic hematopoietic cell grafts.

This specimen consisted of peripheral blood, obtained 360 days after TCRalphabeta/CD19-depleted stem cell transplant. This TCR was recovered from a female patient between 2 and 10 years old who had a stem cell transplant for Fanconi anemia, so the T cells may come from the graft donor.

The nucleotide sequence reads TGTGCCAGCAGTGCCCGGACTAGCGTGTACAATGAGCAGTTCTTC. The translation is CASSARTSVYNEQFF. The sequence is built from TRBV2 and TRBJ2-1, and 9 junction bases match TRBD2. Per the germline V gene, SNHLY is the CDR1 and FYNNEI is the CDR2. The CDR3 numbers 15 residues from cysteine through phenylalanine. CDR3 DNA only is kept here, 45 bases in frame from base 1. The germline V and J ends show losses of 4 bases and 4 bases respectively, and no gene match explains 5 bases of the junction.